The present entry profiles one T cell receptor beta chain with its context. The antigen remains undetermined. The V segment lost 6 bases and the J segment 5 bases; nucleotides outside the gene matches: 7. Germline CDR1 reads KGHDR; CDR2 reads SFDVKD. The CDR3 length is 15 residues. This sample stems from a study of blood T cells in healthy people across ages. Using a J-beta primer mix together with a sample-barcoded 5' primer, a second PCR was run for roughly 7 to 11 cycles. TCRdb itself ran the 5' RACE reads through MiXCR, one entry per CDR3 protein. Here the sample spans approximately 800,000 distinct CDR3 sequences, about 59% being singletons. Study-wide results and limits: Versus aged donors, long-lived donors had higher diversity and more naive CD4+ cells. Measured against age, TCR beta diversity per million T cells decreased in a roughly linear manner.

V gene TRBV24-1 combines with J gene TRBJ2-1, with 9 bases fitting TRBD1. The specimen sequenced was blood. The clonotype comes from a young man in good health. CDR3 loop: CATSFATGGDNEQFF. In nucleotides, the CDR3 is TGTGCCACCAGTTTTGCGACAGGGGGGGACAATGAGCAGTTCTTC.